Presented here are 15 T cell receptor beta chains from one specimen sequenced in a study of blood T cells in healthy people across ages. With a J-beta primer mix and a sample-barcoded 5' primer, a second PCR ran about 7 to 11 cycles. TCRdb analysed the 5' RACE reads with MiXCR anew, one entry per CDR3 protein. The data show over 600,000 distinct CDR3 sequences, roughly 20% seen once. What was sequenced was blood. The source of these receptors is a man in his sixties or seventies in good health.

The rearrangement uses TRBV11-2 and TRBJ1-4, with D possibly matching TRBD1 (5 bases). The germline V gene has CDR1 SGHAT and CDR2 FQNNGV. The CDR3 is 16 residues long. The ends were cut back, 0 bases at V and 3 bases at J, with 11 bases in the middle. CDR3 sequence reads: CASSLEDRASNEKLFF. As DNA, the CDR3 is TGTGCCAGCAGCTTAGAAGACAGAGCCTCTAATGAAAAACTGTTTTTT.

This clonotype was observed a handful of times. The rearrangement joins TRBV6-5 to TRBJ2-3, with D perhaps TRBD1 (6 bases). The CDR3 covers 18 residues. The V and J ends lost 0 bases and 6 bases respectively, with 22 bases between them. Germline-derived CDR1 and CDR2 are MNHEY and SVGAGI. CDR3 sequence reads: CASSYSRGTSVLLDTQYF. The CDR3 DNA sequence: TGTGCCAGCAGTTACTCGAGGGGGACAAGCGTTCTGTTGGATACGCAGTATTTT.

This clonotype was seen a few times. CDR3 nucleotides: TGTGCCAGCAGCTTAAACGGGCGGAACACTGAAGCTTTCTTT. It yields the protein CASSLNGRNTEAFF. The V call is TRBV7-3, the J call TRBJ1-1; D remains unclear. The V end lost 1 base, the J end lost 1 base, and 7 bases lay between the germline ends. This CDR3 spans 14 amino acids. Germline V lookup: CDR1 SGHTA, CDR2 FQGTGA.

This clonotype was seen a few times. V is TRBV20-1 and J is TRBJ2-7, with 8 bases matching TRBD1. The V and J ends lost 0 bases and 5 bases, in that order; junction bases with no gene match: 6. CDR3 length: 14 amino acids. Per the germline V gene, CDR1 is DFQATT and CDR2 is SNEGSKA (reference sequence). The CDR3 loop reads CSARDPVTGDEQYF. The CDR3 nucleotides are TGCAGTGCTAGAGATCCCGTGACAGGGGACGAGCAGTACTTC.

This clonotype turned up a few times. The rearrangement links TRBV12-3 or TRBV12-4 to TRBJ2-2; D is tentatively TRBD1 or TRBD2 (5 bases each). With 7 bases removed from V and 7 bases from J, the gap between germline ends came to 19 bases. This CDR3 is built from 15 residues. Here the CDR3 DNA reads TGTGCCAGCACTCGGGACCGTACCATAGGCGGGGAGCTGTTTTTT. It translates to CASTRDRTIGGELFF.

The chain recombines TRBV29-1 with TRBJ2-3; perhaps TRBD2 as D (5 bases). The germline gives CDR1 SQVTM, CDR2 ANQGSEA. V shed 5 bases and J shed 2 bases, with 14 bases lying between them. The CDR3 runs 14 residues. The CDR3 region has the DNA TGCAGCGTTCGGGGTTCGAGGAACACAGATACGCAGTATTTT. Amino acids: CSVRGSRNTDTQYF.

As to this clonotype: This may be a read error, as it is one base from a much larger clone. V and J are TRBV28 and TRBJ2-1, with a tentative D call TRBD2 (5 bases). V lost 10 bases and J lost 10, with 17 bases in between. The CDR3 has 12 residues. From germline, CDR1 is MDHEN and CDR2 SYDVKM. Here the CDR3 reads CATRRLGYEQFF. Here the CDR3 DNA reads TGTGCCACACGGAGGCTTGGCTACGAGCAGTTCTTC.

The chain is built from TRBV27 and TRBJ1-3; 7 bases map to TRBD1. Trimming removed 3 bases from V and 2 bases from J; junction bases left unmatched: 7. This CDR3 comprises 16 residues. Germline values: CDR1 MNHEY, CDR2 SMNVEV (reference sequence). CDR3 residues: CASSLYRGGPGNTIYF. CDR3 coding DNA: TGTGCCAGCAGTTTGTACAGGGGAGGACCTGGAAACACCATATATTTT.

This clonotype was recorded many times. The J gene is TRBJ2-3, the V gene TRBV4-3, with D possibly being TRBD2 (5 bases). This CDR3 has 15 amino acids. Germline V CDR1 and CDR2: LGHNA, YSLEER. V lost 5 bases to trimming and J lost 5 bases, with 17 bases between them. CDR3 in DNA: TGCGCCAGCAGCACCACAATGGGGAGTCGAGATACGCAGTATTTT. Translating it yields CASSTTMGSRDTQYF.

Comments on this clonotype: An end of the junction differs from the germline gene, which may be a read error. The chain is built from TRBV7-2 and TRBJ2-6; D unclear. Germline lookup yields CDR1 SGHTA and CDR2 FQGNSA. The CDR3 is made up of 12 amino acids. CDR3 sequence (DNA): TGCGAGGTTCACTCTGGGGCCAACGTCCTGACTTTC. It encodes CEVHSGANVLTF.

The chain couples TRBV2 to TRBJ1-1; D is unresolved. The germline V gene encodes CDR1 SNHLY and CDR2 FYNNEI. V was cut by 8 bases and J by 1 base, with 11 bases left in between. This CDR3 comprises 13 residues. The CDR3 reads CASGVKTNTEAFF. CDR3 bases: TGTGCCAGCGGGGTTAAAACGAACACTGAAGCTTTCTTT.

This CDR3 reads CSTQTGNTEAFF. The CDR3 DNA follows: TGCAGCACTCAGACAGGGAACACTGAAGCTTTCTTT. This chain links TRBV29-1 with TRBJ1-1; tentatively, D is TRBD1 (6 bases). The CDR3 totals 12 residues. Germline CDR1 and CDR2: SQVTM and ANQGSEA. The V gene lost 8 bases and the J gene lost 1 base, with 11 bases spanning the gap.

CDR3 loop: CATSDPSPGQGRETQYF. The CDR3 DNA reads TGTGCCACCAGTGACCCCTCCCCAGGACAGGGTCGAGAGACCCAGTACTTC. J is TRBJ2-5 and V is TRBV24-1; 8 positions match TRBD1. This CDR3 is 17 amino acids long. Germline V gene lookup returns CDR1 KGHDR and CDR2 SFDVKD. V was clipped by 4 bases and J by 4 bases; unmatched bases: 13.

This clonotype showed up just a few times. V usage is TRBV20-1 and J usage is TRBJ2-7; TRBD1 agrees at 12 bases. The germline V gene has CDR1 DFQATT and CDR2 SNEGSKA (reference sequence). The CDR3 is made up of 13 amino acids. V lost 5 bases to trimming and J lost 5 bases; unmatched junction nucleotides: 4. The CDR3 reads CSADRDRGHEQYF. The CDR3 DNA reads TGCAGTGCTGACCGGGACAGGGGGCACGAGCAGTACTTC.

About this clonotype itself: This may come from a read error, since a much larger clone is one base off. The V and J genes are TRBV10-3 and TRBJ2-7; 11 bases agree with TRBD2. The trim removed 2 bases at V and 5 bases at J, leaving 8 bases unmatched. Germline loops: CDR1 ENHRY, CDR2 SYGVKD. The CDR3 sequence is 16 residues long. Written as DNA, the CDR3 is TGTGCCATCAGTGAGATAGCGGGAGGGAAAGGAAACGAGCAGTACTTC. Translation gives CAISEIAGGKGNEQYF.